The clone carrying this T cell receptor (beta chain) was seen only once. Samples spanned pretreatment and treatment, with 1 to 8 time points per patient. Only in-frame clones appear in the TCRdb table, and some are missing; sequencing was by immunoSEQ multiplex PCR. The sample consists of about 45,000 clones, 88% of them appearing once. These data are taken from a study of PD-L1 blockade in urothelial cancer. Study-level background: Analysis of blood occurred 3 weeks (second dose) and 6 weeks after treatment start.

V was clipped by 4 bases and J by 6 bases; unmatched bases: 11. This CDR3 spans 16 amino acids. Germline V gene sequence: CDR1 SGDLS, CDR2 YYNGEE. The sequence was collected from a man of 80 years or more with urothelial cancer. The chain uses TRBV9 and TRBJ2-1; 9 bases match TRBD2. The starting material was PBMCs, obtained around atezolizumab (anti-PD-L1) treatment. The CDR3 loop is CASSPGLAVLGNEQFF. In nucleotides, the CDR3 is TGTGCCAGCAGCCCGGGACTAGCAGTATTAGGCAATGAGCAGTTCTTC.